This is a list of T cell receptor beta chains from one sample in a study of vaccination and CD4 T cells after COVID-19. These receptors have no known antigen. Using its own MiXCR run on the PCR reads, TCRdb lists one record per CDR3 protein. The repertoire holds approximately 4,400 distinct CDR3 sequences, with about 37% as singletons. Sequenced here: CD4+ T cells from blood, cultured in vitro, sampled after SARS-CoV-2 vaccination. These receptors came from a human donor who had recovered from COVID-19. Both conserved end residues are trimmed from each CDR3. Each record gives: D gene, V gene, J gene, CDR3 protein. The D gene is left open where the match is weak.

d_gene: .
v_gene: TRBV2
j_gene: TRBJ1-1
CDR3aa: ASSFSGTEAF

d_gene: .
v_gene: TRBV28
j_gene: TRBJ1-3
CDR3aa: ASSFRVRARGNTIY

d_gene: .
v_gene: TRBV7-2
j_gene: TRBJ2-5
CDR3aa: ASSSWAQETQY

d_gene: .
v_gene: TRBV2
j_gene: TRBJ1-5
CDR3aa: ASNRGIGQPQH

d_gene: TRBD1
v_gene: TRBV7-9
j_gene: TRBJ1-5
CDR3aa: ASSRDSTGVGQPQH

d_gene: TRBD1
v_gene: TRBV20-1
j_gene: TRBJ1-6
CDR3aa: SATFDRDRFYSPLH

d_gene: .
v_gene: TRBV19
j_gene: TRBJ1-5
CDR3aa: ASTGLSNQPQH

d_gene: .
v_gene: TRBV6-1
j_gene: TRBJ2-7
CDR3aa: ASRDPPYEQY

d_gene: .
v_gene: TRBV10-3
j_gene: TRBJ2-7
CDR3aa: AISESSGDHEQY

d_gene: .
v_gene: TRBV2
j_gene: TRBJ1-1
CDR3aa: ASSEAIGWVTEAF

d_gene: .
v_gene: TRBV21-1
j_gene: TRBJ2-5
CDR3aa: ASSKRGEGQQETQY

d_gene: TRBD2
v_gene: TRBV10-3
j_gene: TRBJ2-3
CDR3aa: AISGGAGDTQY

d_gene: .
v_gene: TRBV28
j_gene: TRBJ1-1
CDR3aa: ASSLGLVLNTEAF

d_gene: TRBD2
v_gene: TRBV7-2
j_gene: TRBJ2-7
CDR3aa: ASSPGLAGNEQY

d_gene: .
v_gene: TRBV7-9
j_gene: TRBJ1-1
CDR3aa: ASSSRTGNTEAF

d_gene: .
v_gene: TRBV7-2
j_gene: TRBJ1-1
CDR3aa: ASSPGASNTEAF

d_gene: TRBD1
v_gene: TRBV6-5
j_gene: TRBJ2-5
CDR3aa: ASSYSPFKDREETQY

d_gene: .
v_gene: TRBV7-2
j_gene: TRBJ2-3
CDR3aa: ASSLDPGNEDTQY

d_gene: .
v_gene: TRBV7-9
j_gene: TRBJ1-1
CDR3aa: ASSSQGGTEAF

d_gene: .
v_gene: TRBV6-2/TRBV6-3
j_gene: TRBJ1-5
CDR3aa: ASRGGNQPQH

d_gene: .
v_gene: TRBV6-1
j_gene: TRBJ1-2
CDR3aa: ASSEVKGLGYGYT

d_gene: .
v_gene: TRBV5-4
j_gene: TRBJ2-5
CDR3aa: ASSSATTKGSQETQY

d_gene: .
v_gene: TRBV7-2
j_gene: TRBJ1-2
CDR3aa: ASSLVNQVNYGYT

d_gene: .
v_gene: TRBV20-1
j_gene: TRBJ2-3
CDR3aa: SAGGGFLSTDTQY

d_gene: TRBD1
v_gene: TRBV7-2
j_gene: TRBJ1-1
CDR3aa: ASSLKDRSAEAF

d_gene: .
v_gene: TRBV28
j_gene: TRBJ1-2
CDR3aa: ASSLAGADYGYT

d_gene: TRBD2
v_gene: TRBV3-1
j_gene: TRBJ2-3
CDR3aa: ASSPWEGNIPTDTQY

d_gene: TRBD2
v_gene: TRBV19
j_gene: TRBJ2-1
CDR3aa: ASGTSGPYNEQF

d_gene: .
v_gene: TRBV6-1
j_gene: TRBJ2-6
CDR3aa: ASRGTYSGANVLT

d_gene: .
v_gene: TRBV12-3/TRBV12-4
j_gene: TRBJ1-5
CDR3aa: ASSLAREPQH

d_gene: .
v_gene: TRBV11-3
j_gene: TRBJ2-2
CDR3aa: ASSLSLGANTGELF

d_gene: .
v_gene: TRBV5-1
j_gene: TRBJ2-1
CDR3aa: ASSLVGEEQF

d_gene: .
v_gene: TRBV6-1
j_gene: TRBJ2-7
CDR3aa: ASSAVPSSYEQY

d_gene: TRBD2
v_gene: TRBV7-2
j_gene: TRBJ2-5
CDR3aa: ASSLGLAGGPRLETQY

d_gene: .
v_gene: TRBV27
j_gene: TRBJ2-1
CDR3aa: ASSRQTSLGEQF

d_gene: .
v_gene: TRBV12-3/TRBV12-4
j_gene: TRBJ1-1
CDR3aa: ASSPTGVANTEAF

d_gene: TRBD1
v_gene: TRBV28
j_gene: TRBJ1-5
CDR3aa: ASSFLGETGIEMSQPQH

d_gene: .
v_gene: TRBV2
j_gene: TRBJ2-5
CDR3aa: ASSERGETQY

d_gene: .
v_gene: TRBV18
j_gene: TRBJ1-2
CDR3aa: ASSPPESMYGYT